This paragraph covers one T cell receptor beta chain sequence. Libraries were prepared by immunoSEQ multiplex PCR; TCRdb keeps only in-frame clonotypes and omits some of them. The table has approximately 230,000 clones, about 80% seen once; the top ten hold 15%. The record originates from a study of blood T cell repertoires in COVID-19. Study overall: From the United States, Italy and Spain came samples of acute and convalescent COVID-19.

V shed 2 bases and J 4 bases; nucleotides not matched to a gene: 4. The CDR3 covers 15 residues. Germline V gives CDR1 SGHVS, CDR2 FQNEAQ. Participants were placed into cohorts based on the clinical history they reported. Donors in Cohort 3 who had recovered were those with two negative PCRs, healthcare professional clearance, or resolution of their symptoms. The sample was PBMCs or T cells enriched from blood (not recorded which). This TCR derives from a man in his forties or fifties who had recovered from COVID-19. This rearrangement joins TRBV7-8 to TRBJ1-5; 8 bases agree with TRBD1. CDR3 DNA: TGTGCCAGCAGCTTAACCGGACAGGGAAATCAGCCCCAGCATTTT. It translates to CASSLTGQGNQPQHF.